One T cell receptor beta chain is described in this entry. The J segment lost 4 bases and the V segment lost 3 bases, leaving 5 bases of the junction unmatched. CDR3 length: 15 amino acids. The V gene's germline CDR1 is KGHSH and CDR2 LQKENI. Stated time point: peripheral blood 6 weeks after treatment start. Assay: immunoSEQ multiplex PCR; the TCRdb copy retains only in-frame clones and omits some. The table has some 120,000 clones, around 86% seen once; the top ten hold roughly 2.4%. This specimen belongs to a study of PD-L1 blockade in urothelial cancer. About the research overall: Patients commenced atezolizumab in about 2014, and it was given at 1,200 mg intravenously every 3 weeks.

This TCR derives from a man aged 50-60 years with urothelial cancer. The specimen comprised PBMCs, sampled around atezolizumab (anti-PD-L1) treatment. The J gene is TRBJ1-5, the V gene TRBV18, with TRBD1 identical over 8 bases. This chain's CDR3 is CASSPPDRVNQPQHF. The DNA for the CDR3 is TGTGCCAGCTCACCCCCGGACAGGGTAAATCAGCCCCAGCATTTT.